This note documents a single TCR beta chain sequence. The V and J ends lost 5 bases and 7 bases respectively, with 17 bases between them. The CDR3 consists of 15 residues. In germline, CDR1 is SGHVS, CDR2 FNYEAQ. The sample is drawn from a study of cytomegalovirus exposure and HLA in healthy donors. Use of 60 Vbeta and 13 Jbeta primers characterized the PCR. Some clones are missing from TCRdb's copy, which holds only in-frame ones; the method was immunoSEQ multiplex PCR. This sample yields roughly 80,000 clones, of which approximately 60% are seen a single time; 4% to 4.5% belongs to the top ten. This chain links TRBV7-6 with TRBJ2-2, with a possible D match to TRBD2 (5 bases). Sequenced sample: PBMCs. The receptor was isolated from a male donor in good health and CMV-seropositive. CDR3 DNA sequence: TGTGCCAGCAGCCGGGGTTCGAAGGCGGGCGGGGAGCTGTTTTTT. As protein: CASSRGSKAGGELFF.